This T cell receptor beta chain was sequenced in a study of blood T cell repertoires in COVID-19. At the level of the study: PBMCs, B-cell-depleted T cells, or T cells were the source of the cDNA or gDNA that made up the material.

In the original processing: By means of reference gene primer amplification, nucleated cell counts were estimated. TCRdb keeps only in-frame clones here, not all; method: immunoSEQ multiplex PCR. V and J calls and clone size come straight from that table; D and trimming were deduced from the DNA. The data hold hundreds of thousands of clones, with roughly 80% observed a single time. Germline V gene data show CDR1 as SGHVS and CDR2 as FNYEAQ. CDR3 length: 14 residues. The V end was cut by 5 bases, the J end by 3 bases, with 12 bases between. Sequencing input: peripheral blood. The rearrangement joins TRBV7-6 to TRBJ2-3; D is perhaps TRBD1 (6 bases). The receptor was derived from a woman aged 80 or over with acute or convalescent COVID-19. The CDR3 sequence: CASSQLTGTDTQYF. For the CDR3, the DNA is TGTGCCAGCAGCCAGCTTACAGGGACAGATACGCAGTATTTT.